These 26 T cell receptor beta chains share one sample of origin, sequenced in a study of blood T cell repertoires in COVID-19. Clones were read by immunoSEQ multiplex PCR, and TCRdb kept only the in-frame ones, dropping some. The sample has about 75,000 clones; 80% to 90% are singletons. What was sequenced was peripheral blood. These receptors all come from a woman aged 50 to 60 with acute or convalescent COVID-19.

CDR3 sequence reads: CASWERGTEAFF. DNA for the CDR3: TGTGCCAGTTGGGAGCGGGGCACTGAAGCTTTCTTT. The chain carries TRBV28 and TRBJ1-1; D not resolved. The CDR3 contains 12 residues. V lost 9 bases, J lost 4 bases, and 12 bases lay in between. Per germline, CDR1 MDHEN and CDR2 SYDVKM.

V is TRBV10-1 and J is TRBJ1-1; no firm D call. V was shortened by 4 bases and J by 0 bases, with 9 bases between the two germline ends. Germline values: CDR1 WNHNN, CDR2 SYGVQD (reference sequence). This CDR3 contains 14 residues. The CDR3 sequence is CASSAAGLNTEAFF. CDR3 nucleotides: TGCGCCAGCAGTGCGGCAGGTCTGAACACTGAAGCTTTCTTT.

The chain has TRBV10-3 and TRBJ1-2; the D is unclear. Trimming removed 5 bases at V and 8 bases at J, with 18 bases between. Germline values: CDR1 ENHRY, CDR2 SYGVKD. This CDR3 spans 14 amino acids. In DNA form, the CDR3 reads TGTGCCATCAGTTCAAGGAGTCAGGAGGGAGGCTACACCTTC. Amino acid sequence: CAISSRSQEGGYTF.

The genes are TRBV5-1 and TRBJ1-3, with TRBD1 identical over 8 bases. This CDR3 is 15 amino acids long. Germline V lookup: CDR1 SGHRS, CDR2 YFSETQ. With 5 bases clipped from V and 3 bases from J, the junction kept 7 bases outside the gene matches. The CDR3 region is CASRPGGADGNTIYF. The DNA of the CDR3 is TGCGCCAGCAGGCCAGGGGGCGCGGATGGAAACACCATATATTTT.

The V call is TRBV7-8, the J call TRBJ1-5; D is uncertain. Per germline, CDR1 SGHVS and CDR2 FQNEAQ. Trimming left V 4 bases short and J 3 bases short, with 13 bases between. The CDR3 has 15 residues. CDR3 nucleotide sequence: TGTGCCAGCAGCTCACAGATCCTTGACAATCAGCCCCAGCATTTT. Protein sequence: CASSSQILDNQPQHF. Using reference TRBV7-8 and TRBJ1-5 for the parts outside the CDR3, the full variable domain is GAGVSQSPRYKVAKRGQDVALRCDPISGHVSLFWYQQALGQGPEFLTYFQNEAQLDKSGLPSDRFFAERPEGSVSTLKIQRTQQEDSAVYLCASSSQILDNQPQHFGDGTRLSIL.

J is TRBJ1-6 and V is TRBV28; tentatively, D is TRBD1 (6 bases). CDR1 and CDR2 from the germline V gene are MDHEN and SYDVKM. CDR3 size: 15 residues. V was trimmed by 7 bases and J by 9 bases, leaving 19 bases between them. CDR3 DNA: TGTGCCAGCAATGCTCTCCAGGGGCCTGGTTCACCCCTCCACTTT. It codes for CASNALQGPGSPLHF.

The gene calls are TRBV4-2 and TRBJ2-3, with TRBD1 matching over 7 bases. This CDR3 is 16 amino acids long. The ends lost 4 bases at V and 0 bases at J; junction bases unmatched: 7. Germline V gene sequence: CDR1 LGHNA, CDR2 YNFKEQ. The chain's CDR3 is CASSLGGPDSTDTQYF. The CDR3 bases are TGTGCCAGCAGCCTAGGGGGCCCAGATAGCACAGATACGCAGTATTTT.

The V call is TRBV7-3, the J call TRBJ2-6, with 8 bases aligning to TRBD1. CDR3 length equals 13 residues. Germline CDR1 reads SGHTA; CDR2 reads FQGTGA. V was clipped by 5 bases and J by 9 bases; unmatched bases: 3. DNA for the CDR3: TGTGCCAGCAGCCTCGGACAGGGCAACGTCCTGACTTTC. Amino acids: CASSLGQGNVLTF.

J is TRBJ1-2 and V is TRBV3-1 (or the pseudogene TRBV3-2), with D possibly matching TRBD1 (6 bases). The CDR3 has 15 residues. Germline assignment: CDR1 LGHDT and CDR2 YNNKEL (reference sequence). Trimming took 5 bases from V and 6 from J, leaving 19 bases between them. The CDR3 spells CASSTPGGGADGYTF. The CDR3 DNA sequence: TGTGCCAGCAGCACCCCGGGGGGGGGCGCCGATGGCTACACCTTC.

The chain carries TRBV27 and TRBJ2-1, with D possibly matching TRBD2 (6 bases). The V gene's germline CDR1 is MNHEY and CDR2 SMNVEV (reference sequence). This CDR3 spans 11 amino acids. V lost 8 bases and J lost 10, with 12 bases in between. CDR3 protein: CASGTWVEQFF. As DNA, the CDR3 is TGTGCCAGCGGGACTTGGGTAGAGCAGTTCTTC.

The chain carries TRBV9 and TRBJ2-7, with 13 nucleotides matching TRBD2. This CDR3 is built from 14 residues. The germline V gene has CDR1 SGDLS and CDR2 YYNGEE. Losses at the gene ends were 4 bases for V and 3 bases for J; bases not matched to a gene: 1. The CDR3 region is CASSRTSGGYEQYF. The CDR3 DNA follows: TGTGCCAGCAGCCGGACTAGCGGGGGCTACGAGCAGTACTTC. Full variable domain (missing parts from reference TRBV9 and TRBJ2-7): DSGVTQTPKHLITATGQRVTLRCSPRSGDLSVYWYQQSLDQGLQFLIQYYNGEERAKGNILERFSAQQFPDLHSELNLSSLELGDSALYFCASSRTSGGYEQYFGPGTRLTVT.

The chain uses TRBV19 and TRBJ1-5; D is possibly TRBD1 (6 bases). CDR1 LNHDA and CDR2 SQIVND come from the germline V gene (reference sequence). The CDR3 is made up of 15 amino acids. The V and J ends lost 4 bases and 4 bases respectively, with 14 bases between them. This CDR3 is CASSTSGTLNQPQHF. The CDR3 DNA follows: TGTGCCAGTAGTACTAGCGGGACACTGAATCAGCCCCAGCATTTT.

V usage is TRBV11-2 and J usage is TRBJ1-6, with D perhaps matching TRBD1 (5 bases). Trimming shortened V by 5 bases and J by 10 bases, and 21 bases separated the two germline ends. CDR1 and CDR2 from the germline V gene are SGHAT and FQNNGV. This CDR3 has 16 amino acids. The CDR3 protein is CASSRGGRGTKSPLHF. CDR3 in DNA: TGTGCCAGCAGCCGGGGCGGGAGGGGAACTAAATCACCCCTCCACTTT.

The chain carries TRBV5-4 and TRBJ2-2; D is ambiguous. Germline loops: CDR1 SGHNT, CDR2 YYREEE (reference sequence). Trimming removed 1 base from V and 6 bases from J, with 10 bases in between. The CDR3 spans 14 residues. The CDR3 spells CASSLSSGPGELFF. For the CDR3, the DNA is TGTGCCAGCAGCTTGTCCTCGGGTCCCGGGGAGCTGTTTTTT.

The gene calls are TRBV7-9 and TRBJ1-5; D remains unclear. The germline V gene encodes CDR1 SEHNR and CDR2 FQNEAQ (reference sequence). This CDR3 is built from 16 residues. V gave up 5 bases and J gave up 5 bases, with 19 bases separating them. Here the CDR3 DNA reads TGTGCCAGCAGCCCGATTCCCGGGAGCAGCGATCAGCCCCAGCATTTT. It codes for CASSPIPGSSDQPQHF.

The genes are TRBV2 and TRBJ1-2; the D is unclear. Germline loops: CDR1 SNHLY, CDR2 FYNNEI. Deletions cut 3 bases from V and 6 bases from J, with 11 bases between. This CDR3 contains 13 residues. CDR3 bases: TGTGCCAGCAGTGAGCACTTGGTGGATGGCTACACCTTC. It translates to CASSEHLVDGYTF.

The CDR3 DNA follows: TGTGCCAGCAGTTTTGTACTAGCGGGAGTCTCCTACGAGCAGTACTTC. Translation: CASSFVLAGVSYEQYF. This chain joins TRBV28 and TRBJ2-7; 11 positions agree with TRBD2. V gave up 3 bases and J gave up 0 bases; unmatched junction bases: 4. Per germline, CDR1 MDHEN and CDR2 SYDVKM. This CDR3 comprises 16 residues.

The J gene is TRBJ2-1, the V gene TRBV28, with a tentative D call TRBD2 (7 bases). The CDR3 is 13 amino acids. V dropped 3 bases and J dropped 8 bases, with 11 bases sitting between them. Germline values: CDR1 MDHEN, CDR2 SYDVKM. Here the CDR3 DNA reads TGTGCCAGCAGTTTTGGGGGGGCCGATGAGCAGTTCTTC. This codes for CASSFGGADEQFF.

The chain recombines TRBV7-2 with TRBJ2-1; D uncertain. The CDR3 runs 12 residues. Germline CDR1 reads SGHTA; CDR2 reads FQGNSA. V gave up 4 bases and J gave up 4 bases, with 5 bases separating them. CDR3 region: CASSSQYNEQFF. The CDR3 DNA follows: TGTGCCAGCAGCTCCCAGTACAATGAGCAGTTCTTC. The entire variable domain, with the rest obtained from reference TRBV7-2 and TRBJ2-1, is as follows: GAGVSQSPSNKVTEKGKDVELRCDPISGHTALYWYRQSLGQGLEFLIYFQGNSAPDKSGLPSDRFSAERTGGSVSTLTIQRTQQEDSAVYLCASSSQYNEQFFGPGTRLTVL.

The chain joins TRBV12-3 or TRBV12-4 to TRBJ2-2; 10 nucleotides align to TRBD1. This CDR3 is 12 amino acids long. The V gene end was trimmed by 6 bases and the J gene end by 12 bases; junction bases not matched to a gene: 4. The CDR3 is CASSRGQGKLFF. In DNA, the CDR3 is TGTGCCAGCAGCCGGGGACAGGGGAAGCTGTTTTTT.

CDR3 nucleotide sequence: TGCGCCAGCAGCCCACTCCTAGCGGGAGGGCCAGATGAGCAGTTCTTC. It translates to CASSPLLAGGPDEQFF. The V call is TRBV5-1, the J call TRBJ2-1; 12 nucleotides line up with TRBD2. CDR1 is SGHRS and CDR2 is YFSETQ in the germline V gene. This CDR3 has 16 residues. V trimming: 4 bases; J trimming: 8 bases; junction bases outside the gene matches: 10.

V gene TRBV9 combines with J gene TRBJ1-2; TRBD1 is a possible D gene (5 bases). The CDR3 has 14 amino acids. Germline V lookup: CDR1 SGDLS, CDR2 YYNGEE. Between the trimmed V and J ends, which lost 0 bases and 3 bases, there was a span of 9 bases. DNA of the CDR3: TGTGCCAGCAGCGTAGGCAAGACAGACTATGGCTACACCTTC. Its translation is CASSVGKTDYGYTF.

The chain joins TRBV24-1 to TRBJ2-7; 9 bases align to TRBD1. This CDR3 is 17 amino acids long. Trimming at V came to 3 bases and at J to 6 bases, leaving 14 bases not matched to a gene. CDR1 is KGHDR and CDR2 is SFDVKD in the germline V gene. For the CDR3, the DNA is TGTGCCACCAGTGATCCCGACCGAGGGACAGGGCTGTCCGAGCAGTACTTC. Translating it yields CATSDPDRGTGLSEQYF.

The chain couples TRBV6-2 or TRBV6-3 to TRBJ2-1, with 11 positions matching TRBD2. The CDR3 spans 18 residues. The J segment lost 0 bases and the V segment lost 2 bases, leaving 6 bases of the junction unmatched. Germline CDR1 and CDR2: MNHEY and SVGEGT. CDR3 protein: CASSYGRLAGSSYNEQFF. The CDR3 bases are TGTGCCAGCAGTTACGGTAGACTAGCGGGGTCCTCCTACAATGAGCAGTTCTTC.

The gene calls are TRBV18 and TRBJ1-2, with D possibly being TRBD1 (5 bases). Germline values: CDR1 KGHSH, CDR2 LQKENI. The V end was cut by 0 bases, the J end by 7 bases, with 9 bases between. The CDR3 has 13 residues. CDR3 coding DNA: TGTGCCAGCTCACCACCCCAGGGCATTGGCTACACCTTC. Translation: CASSPPQGIGYTF.

This clone was seen a single time. The chain carries TRBV30 and TRBJ2-1; TRBD1 matches 8 bases. This CDR3 contains 16 residues. Germline V gene lookup returns CDR1 GTSNPN and CDR2 SVGIG (reference sequence). Trimming at V came to 4 bases and at J to 1 base, leaving 9 bases not matched to a gene. The CDR3 coding sequence is TGTGCCTGGACGTCTAAGACAGGGGCATCCTACAATGAGCAGTTCTTC. Translated: CAWTSKTGASYNEQFF.